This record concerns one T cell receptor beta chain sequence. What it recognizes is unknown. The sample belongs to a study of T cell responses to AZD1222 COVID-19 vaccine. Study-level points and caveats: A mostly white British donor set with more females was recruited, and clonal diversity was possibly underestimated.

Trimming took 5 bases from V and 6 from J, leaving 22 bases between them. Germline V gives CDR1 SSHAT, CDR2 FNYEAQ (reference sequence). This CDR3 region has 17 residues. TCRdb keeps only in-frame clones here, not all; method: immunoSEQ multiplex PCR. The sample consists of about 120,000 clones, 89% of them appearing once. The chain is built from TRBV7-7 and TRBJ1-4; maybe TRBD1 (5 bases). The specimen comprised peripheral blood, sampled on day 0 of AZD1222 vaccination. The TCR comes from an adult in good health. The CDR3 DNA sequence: TGTGCCAGCAGCCCCGACCCCCCACAGGCTCCTTATGAAAAACTGTTTTTT. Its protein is CASSPDPPQAPYEKLFF.